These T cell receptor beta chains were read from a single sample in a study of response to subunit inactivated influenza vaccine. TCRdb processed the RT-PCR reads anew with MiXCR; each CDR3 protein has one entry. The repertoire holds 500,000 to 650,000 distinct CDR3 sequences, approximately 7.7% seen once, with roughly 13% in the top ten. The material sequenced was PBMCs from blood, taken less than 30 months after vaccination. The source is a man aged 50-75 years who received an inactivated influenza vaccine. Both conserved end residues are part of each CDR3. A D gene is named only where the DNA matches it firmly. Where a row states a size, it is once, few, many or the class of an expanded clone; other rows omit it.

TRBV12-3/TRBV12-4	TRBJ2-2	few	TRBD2	TGTGCCAGCAGTTCAAATAGCGGGGGGGCCTCCGGGGAGCTGTTTTTT	CASSSNSGGASGELFF
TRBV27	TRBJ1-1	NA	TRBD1	TGTGCCAGCAGCCGGACAGGGTCTGTAATGAGCACTGAAGCTTTCTTT	CASSRTGSVMSTEAFF
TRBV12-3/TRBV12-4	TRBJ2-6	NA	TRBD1	TGTGCCAGCAGCCCGGACAGGGGTAAGCCTGGGGCCAACGTCCTGACTTTC	CASSPDRGKPGANVLTF
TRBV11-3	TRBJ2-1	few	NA	TGTGCCAGCAGCCATCACGAGGTCAGCGATGAGCAGTTCTTC	CASSHHEVSDEQFF
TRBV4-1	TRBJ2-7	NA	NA	TGCGCCAGCAGCCGGCGACAGGACTACGAGCAGTACTTC	CASSRRQDYEQYF
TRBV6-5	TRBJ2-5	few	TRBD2	TGTGCCAGCAGTTACTCGTTCGGCGGTAGCGGGGGAGTCGAGACCCAGTACTTC	CASSYSFGGSGGVETQYF
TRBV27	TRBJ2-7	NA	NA	TGTGCCAGCAGTTCCCCCGGGCCGGCCTACGAGCAGTACTTC	CASSSPGPAYEQYF
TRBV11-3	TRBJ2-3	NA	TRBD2	TGTGCCAGCAGCTTATCTAGCGGGGGGAGCACAGATACGCAGTATTTT	CASSLSSGGSTDTQYF
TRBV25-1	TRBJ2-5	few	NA	TGTGCCAGCAGTGATGGGCCGGAGACCCAGTACTTC	CASSDGPETQYF
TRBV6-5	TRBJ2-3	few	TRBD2	TGTGCCAGCAGTTACCTTCAACATTGGACTAGCAGCACAGATACGCAGTATTTT	CASSYLQHWTSSTDTQYF
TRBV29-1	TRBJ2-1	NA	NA	TGCAGCGTTGGGCGTGACAGGAATGAGCAGTTCTTC	CSVGRDRNEQFF
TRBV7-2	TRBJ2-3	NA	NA	TGTGCCAGCAGCCCCCCCGGGACTTTCACAGATACGCAGTATTTT	CASSPPGTFTDTQYF
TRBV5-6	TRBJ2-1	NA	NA	TGTGCCAGCAGCTTGGGAAGCGGAGGACGTCCTTTTGATGAGCAGTTCTTC	CASSLGSGGRPFDEQFF
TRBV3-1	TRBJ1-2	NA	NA	TGTGCCAGCAGCCAAGACCCTAGTGGATTGTCTGATGCCTATGGCTACACCTTC	CASSQDPSGLSDAYGYTF
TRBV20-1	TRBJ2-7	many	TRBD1	TGCAGTGCTAGAGCCGGGACAGGGAACTACGAGCAGTACTTC	CSARAGTGNYEQYF
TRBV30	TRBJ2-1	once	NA	TGTGCCTGGAGTGCGACAATTTACAATGAGCAGTTCTTC	CAWSATIYNEQFF
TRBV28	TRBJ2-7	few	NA	TGTGCCAGCAGTTTCGCATGGACCTACGAGCAGTACTTC	CASSFAWTYEQYF
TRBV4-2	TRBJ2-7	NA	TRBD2	TGTGCCAGCAGCACAACCTTTGCGGGAGGGACCTACGAGCAGTACTTC	CASSTTFAGGTYEQYF
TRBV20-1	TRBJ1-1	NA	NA	TGCAGTCTCGACAGGAACACTGAAGCTTTCTTT	CSLDRNTEAFF
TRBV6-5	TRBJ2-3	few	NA	TGTGCCAGCAGTTACTCACGACTAGGGATGCAGTATTTT	CASSYSRLGMQYF
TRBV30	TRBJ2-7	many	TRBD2	TGTGCCTGGAGTGTGACGGGAGGTTTGGACGAGCAGTACTTC	CAWSVTGGLDEQYF
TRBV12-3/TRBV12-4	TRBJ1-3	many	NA	TGTGCCAGCAGTGGCGGACTCCGCTCTGGAAACACCATATATTTT	CASSGGLRSGNTIYF
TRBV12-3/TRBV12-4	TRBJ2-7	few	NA	TGTGCCAGCAGGACGACCGATATCTACGAGCAGTACTTC	CASRTTDIYEQYF
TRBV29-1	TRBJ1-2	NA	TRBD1	TGCAGTGCACTAACAGGGGGCGCAGTAAATGGCTACACCTTC	CSALTGGAVNGYTF
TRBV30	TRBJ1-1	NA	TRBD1	TGTGCCTGGAGCCACCGGACAGGGGCGAGGAAAGCTTTCTTT	CAWSHRTGARKAFF
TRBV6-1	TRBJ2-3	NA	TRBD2	TGTGCCAGCAGTACCCGGACTAGCGGGAGGTCGGATACGCAGTATTTT	CASSTRTSGRSDTQYF
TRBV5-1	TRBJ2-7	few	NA	TGCGCCAGCAGTTTGACAGCCCCCGAGGACGAGCAGTACTTC	CASSLTAPEDEQYF
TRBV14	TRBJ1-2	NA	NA	TGTGCTTCGGGGGGGGCGCTTGGCTACACCTTC	CASGGALGYTF
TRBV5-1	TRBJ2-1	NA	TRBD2	TGCGCCAGCAGCTTGACTAGCGGGAGTAGGGGAGGCTCCTACAATGAGCAGTTCTTC	CASSLTSGSRGGSYNEQFF
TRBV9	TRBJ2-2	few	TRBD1	TGTGCCAGCAGCGTCACCGGGACAGAAAACACCGGGGAGCTGTTTTTT	CASSVTGTENTGELFF
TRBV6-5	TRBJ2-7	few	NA	TGTGCCAGCAGTTTCGCGGCTGGAGGGGGAGCCGAGCAGTACTTC	CASSFAAGGGAEQYF
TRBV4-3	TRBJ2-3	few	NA	TGCGCCAGCAGCCAAGAGTATGGCCAAGATACGCAGTATTTT	CASSQEYGQDTQYF